The clone carrying this TCR beta chain turned up a few times. Antigen unknown. The data originate from a study of beta chain features in type 1 diabetes. Study outcomes and limitations: Patients with Type 1 diabetes showed moderately but significantly shorter TCRB CDR3s in all four CD4+ subsets. Unsettled here was the matter of whether HLA type influences TCRB rearrangement.

TCRB transcripts that were expressed got sequenced, as all of the isolated RNA had been reverse transcribed. Sequencing used immunoSEQ multiplex PCR; TCRdb keeps in-frame clones, though not all of them. The profile shows under 250,000 clones, about 14% of them singletons. The CDR3 runs 14 residues. Germline V gene sequence: CDR1 SNHLY, CDR2 FYNNEI. The trim removed 4 bases at V and 4 bases at J, leaving 5 bases unmatched. V usage is TRBV2 and J usage is TRBJ1-2; 8 bases align to TRBD1. Sequencing input: naive CD4+ T cells from blood. The sequence came from a woman aged 40 to 50 in good health. The DNA for the CDR3 is TGTGCCAGCAGTGGGGGGACAGGAGTCTATGGCTACACCTTC. Residues: CASSGGTGVYGYTF.